This entry describes one T cell receptor (beta chain). This specimen comes from a study of shared clonotypes between healthy human individuals. About the research overall: A couple of female and a few male donors aged 18 to 49 were enrolled.

With 7 bases removed from V and 5 bases from J, the gap between germline ends came to 14 bases. The CDR3 contains 13 residues. Germline V CDR1 and CDR2: LNHDA, SQIVND (reference sequence). Only CD45RO-negative cells positively selected for CCR7 counted as naive CD8 cells, so terminally differentiated effector memory CD45RA+ cells were excluded. A deep-level run was used for the assay. Template for every sorted-subset replicate PCR totaled about 200 ng DNA, 25,000 to 35,000 T cell genomes. Study processing details: ImmunoSEQ only sent back junction sequences with no quality scores, so filtering was done differently. Measured with immunoSEQ multiplex PCR; TCRdb has only the in-frame clones, and not every one. The V and J calls and clone size are taken from that table; D and trimming were inferred from the DNA. The sample consists of about 2.1 million clones, around 93% of them appearing once.

The clonotype originates from a man between 18 and 29 years old in good health. Some clones in this sample may be carry-over from other donors' samples. The gene calls are TRBV19 and TRBJ1-2; D is possibly TRBD1 (5 bases). Sequencing was carried out using naive CD8+ T cells from PBMCs. The CDR3 DNA reads TGTGCCAGTACTGAGGGGTTATTTTATGGCTACACCTTC. It translates to CASTEGLFYGYTF. Looking up the rest from reference TRBV19 and TRBJ1-2 gives the full variable domain: DGGITQSPKYLFRKEGQNVTLSCEQNLNHDAMYWYRQDPGQGLRLIYYSQIVNDFQKGDIAEGYSVSREKKESFPLTVTSAQKNPTAFYLCASTEGLFYGYTFGSGTRLTVV.